This is a list of T cell receptor beta chains from one sample in a study of cytomegalovirus exposure and HLA in healthy donors. Measured with immunoSEQ multiplex PCR; TCRdb has only the in-frame clones, and not every one. In the table there are some 130,000 clones, 70% to 80% of which are singletons. Material for sequencing was PBMCs. These receptors were obtained from a female donor in good health and CMV-seronegative. CDR3s include the opening cysteine and the closing phenylalanine or tryptophan. D genes are given only for firm matches. Size is stated for part of the rows, as once, few or many counts, or as a class when the clone is expanded.

j_call cdr3_length clone_size d_call v_call cdr3_aa cdr3_nt
TRBJ1-4 14 . . TRBV6-5 CASSVRGMSEKLFF TGTGCCAGCAGCGTCAGGGGAATGAGTGAAAAACTGTTTTTT
TRBJ2-3 16 . . TRBV5-4 CASSLAVRASTDTQYF TGTGCCAGCAGCTTGGCGGTGCGAGCTAGCACAGATACGCAGTATTTT
TRBJ2-7 13 . . TRBV6-5 CASSYGQLYEQYF TGTGCCAGCAGTTACGGGCAGCTTTACGAGCAGTACTTC
TRBJ1-2 16 . TRBD1 TRBV7-9 CASSLDRDRGEYGYTF TGTGCCAGCAGCTTAGACCGGGACAGGGGGGAGTATGGCTACACCTTC
TRBJ2-3 13 . . TRBV25-1 CASSSRVTDTQYF TGTGCCAGCAGTTCCCGGGTCACAGATACGCAGTATTTT
TRBJ2-7 13 . . TRBV6-5 CASTGIYGYEQYF TGTGCCAGCACAGGGATTTACGGGTACGAGCAGTACTTC
TRBJ1-2 11 . TRBD1 TRBV28 CASSQDRVYTF TGTGCCAGCAGTCAGGACAGGGTCTACACCTTC
TRBJ2-4 16 few TRBD2 TRBV25-1 CASSDQGLAGSAIQYF TGTGCCAGCAGTGACCAGGGACTAGCGGGAAGTGCCATTCAGTACTTC
TRBJ2-3 14 . . TRBV11-1 CASSLPPPGDTQYF TGTGCCAGCAGTTTGCCACCTCCCGGAGATACGCAGTATTTT
TRBJ2-5 15 . . TRBV6-5 CASRSPRGLQETQYF TGTGCCAGCAGATCACCTCGGGGACTCCAAGAGACCCAGTACTTC
TRBJ2-4 15 . TRBD1 TRBV28 CASSSLGQGGDIQYF TGTGCCAGCAGTTCCCTCGGACAGGGCGGGGACATTCAGTACTTC
TRBJ1-1 13 . . TRBV7-6 CASSRTGNTEAFF TGTGCCAGCAGCCGAACAGGGAACACTGAAGCTTTCTTT
TRBJ2-5 15 . TRBD2 TRBV4-1 CASSQPRGYQETQYF TGCGCCAGCAGCCAACCGCGGGGGTACCAAGAGACCCAGTACTTC
TRBJ2-3 17 . TRBD2 TRBV30 CAWSLTPLRGDTDTQYF TGTGCCTGGAGTCTCACCCCTCTGCGGGGGGACACAGATACGCAGTATTTT
TRBJ2-7 13 . TRBD1 TRBV4-3 CASSQDRAWEQYF TGCGCCAGCAGCCAGGACAGGGCCTGGGAGCAGTACTTC
TRBJ1-2 15 . . TRBV9 CASSLTRVGLYGYTF TGTGCCAGCAGCCTCACCCGCGTGGGACTCTATGGCTACACCTTC
TRBJ1-2 12 . TRBD1 TRBV18 CASSRGQDGYTF TGTGCCAGCTCACGTGGACAGGATGGCTACACCTTC
TRBJ1-5 15 . . TRBV11-2 CASSLDGRANQPQHF TGTGCCAGCAGCTTAGATGGGAGGGCCAATCAGCCCCAGCATTTT
TRBJ1-4 15 . . TRBV19 CASSTPGQNYEKLFF TGTGCCAGTAGTACCCCGGGACAAAATTACGAAAAACTGTTTTTT
TRBJ2-7 13 . . TRBV7-9 CASSLGQYYEQYF TGTGCCAGCAGCTTAGGACAGTACTACGAGCAGTACTTC
TRBJ1-4 15 many . TRBV19 CASNDSGGPNEKLFF TGTGCCAGTAATGACTCCGGAGGGCCTAATGAAAAACTGTTTTTT
TRBJ1-6 15 . . TRBV5-4 CASSLRGEGPSPLHF TGTGCCAGCAGCCTCCGGGGTGAAGGGCCTTCACCCCTCCACTTT
TRBJ2-7 15 once TRBD2 TRBV6-6 CASSYGGGFSYEQYF TGTGCCAGCAGTTACGGGGGGGGGTTCTCCTACGAGCAGTACTTC
TRBJ1-2 14 . . TRBV28 CASSLVAGRASATF TGTGCCAGCAGTTTGGTGGCGGGCCGGGCCTCGGCCACCTTC
TRBJ2-7 15 . TRBD2 TRBV18 CASSPVPAGTTEQYF TGTGCCAGCTCACCAGTACCCGCCGGGACTACTGAGCAGTACTTC
TRBJ2-2 15 . . TRBV7-3 CASSLQGGQGGELFF TGTGCCAGCAGCTTACAGGGGGGCCAGGGCGGGGAGCTGTTTTTT
TRBJ1-5 20 . . TRBV4-1 CASSQAVRGRRGYSNQPQHF TGCGCCAGCAGCCAAGCGGTAAGGGGGAGAAGGGGATATAGCAATCAGCCCCAGCATTTT
TRBJ1-4 15 . TRBD1 TRBV4-3 CASSPGNRGGEKLFF TGCGCCAGCAGCCCGGGCAACAGGGGCGGTGAAAAACTGTTTTTT
TRBJ2-1 11 . . TRBV10-2 CASSETTKQFF TGCGCCAGCAGTGAAACGACTAAGCAGTTCTTC
TRBJ2-3 16 . TRBD2 TRBV5-4 CASSLISGGLTDTQYF TGTGCCAGCAGCTTGATTAGCGGGGGGCTCACAGATACGCAGTATTTT
TRBJ2-7 12 few . TRBV6-1 CASSEYVYEQYF TGTGCCAGCAGTGAATATGTTTACGAGCAGTACTTC
TRBJ2-6 15 . . TRBV5-1 CASSSPSSGANVLTF TGCGCCAGCAGCTCTCCGAGCTCTGGGGCCAACGTCCTGACTTTC
TRBJ2-2 17 . TRBD1 TRBV5-1 CASSIRDRGQNTGELFF TGCGCCAGCAGCATCCGGGACAGGGGTCAGAACACCGGGGAGCTGTTTTTT
TRBJ2-3 15 . TRBD2 TRBV5-1 CASRLSGGALDTQYF TGCGCCAGCAGATTAAGCGGGGGGGCCCTAGATACGCAGTATTTT
TRBJ1-6 13 . . TRBV7-9 CASRGVNNSPLHF TGTGCCAGCAGAGGGGTAAATAATTCACCCCTCCACTTT
TRBJ2-5 11 . . TRBV18 CASGPMETQYF TGTGCCAGCGGCCCGATGGAGACCCAGTACTTC
TRBJ1-5 16 . . TRBV4-3 CASSQEVNFSNQPQHF TGCGCCAGCAGCCAAGAAGTCAACTTCTCCAATCAGCCCCAGCATTTT